These 26 T cell receptor beta chains were sequenced from one sample in a study of graft-versus-host responses after intestinal transplantation. The table came from immunoSEQ multiplex PCR; TCRdb's copy has only in-frame clones and leaves some out. The data contain fewer than 25,000 clones, roughly four fifths of them singletons. Grafts had their tissue processed, releasing intraepithelial and lamina propria lymphocytes. The specimen was ileum tissue, collected 12 days after intestinal transplant. The receptor source for this set is a human patient who received an intestinal transplant, so some T cells may come from the graft donor.

The CDR3 protein is CASSPRDTDTQYF. The CDR3 DNA is TGTGCCAGCAGCCCGAGGGACACAGATACGCAGTATTTT. The rearrangement links TRBV7-9 to TRBJ2-3; D perhaps matches TRBD2 (5 bases). The germline V gene encodes CDR1 SEHNR and CDR2 FQNEAQ (reference sequence). V was trimmed by 5 bases and J by 2 bases, leaving 8 bases between them. This CDR3 has 13 amino acids. The full variable domain, its missing parts supplied by reference TRBV7-9 and TRBJ2-3, is DTGVSQNPRHKITKRGQNVTFRCDPISEHNRLYWYRQTLGQGPEFLTYFQNEAQLEKSRLLSDRFSAERPKGSFSTLEIQRTEQGDSAMYLCASSPRDTDTQYFGPGTRLTVL.

This sequence joins TRBV30 and TRBJ1-6; maybe TRBD1 (6 bases). V was clipped by 2 bases and J by 5 bases, with 7 bases between them. The CDR3 loop spans 13 amino acids. Germline V gene data show CDR1 as GTSNPN and CDR2 as SVGIG (reference sequence). The CDR3 nucleotides read TGTGCCTGGAGTCGACAGGATAATTCACCCCTCCACTTT. It yields the protein CAWSRQDNSPLHF.

V usage is TRBV15 and J usage is TRBJ2-3; TRBD1 matches at 10 bases. The germline gives CDR1 LNHNV, CDR2 YYDKDF (reference sequence). The CDR3 length is 18 residues. V shed 1 base and J 1 base; nucleotides not matched to a gene: 8. This CDR3 reads CATSRAKGGTGGTDTQYF. The CDR3 region has the DNA TGTGCCACCAGCAGAGCCAAGGGGGGGACAGGGGGCACAGATACGCAGTATTTT. The variable domain in full, completed from reference TRBV15 and TRBJ2-3, reads DAMVIQNPRYQVTQFGKPVTLSCSQTLNHNVMYWYQQKSSQAPKLLFHYYDKDFNNEADTPDNFQSRRPNTSFCFLDIRSPGLGDTAMYLCATSRAKGGTGGTDTQYFGPGTRLTVL.

The chain couples TRBV5-1 to TRBJ2-7; a possible D gene is TRBD1 (6 bases). There are 13 residues in the CDR3. CDR1 SGHRS and CDR2 YFSETQ come from the germline V gene. V shed 10 bases and J shed 2 bases, with 16 bases lying between them. CDR3: CAGIRQATYEQYF. The CDR3 region has the DNA TGCGCCGGCATACGACAGGCGACCTACGAGCAGTACTTC.

The chain links TRBV5-5 to TRBJ2-3, with TRBD2 matching over 10 bases. The CDR3 is 16 residues long. Per the germline V gene, CDR1 is SGHKS and CDR2 is YYEKEE (reference sequence). V lost 2 bases to trimming and J lost 4 bases; unmatched junction nucleotides: 7. In DNA, the CDR3 is TGTGCCAGCAGCTTCCTAGCGGGAGTGGGTGCAGATACGCAGTATTTT. The encoded protein is CASSFLAGVGADTQYF.

The rearrangement links TRBV6-5 to TRBJ2-5, with 8 positions matching TRBD2. The J call is in doubt because the DNA end fits TRBJ2-7 better. The CDR3 runs 14 residues. Looked up from germline, CDR1 is MNHEY and CDR2 is SVGAGI. CDR3 loop: CASSQRGGPGEQYF. CDR3 sequence (DNA): TGTGCCAGCAGTCAACGGGGGGGGCCGGGCGAGCAGTACTTC.

V gene TRBV23-1 combines with J gene TRBJ1-5; D perhaps matches TRBD1 (6 bases). TRBV23-1 is labeled an ORF, and its function is uncertain. Trimming removed 5 bases at V and 0 bases at J, with 20 bases between. The length of the CDR3 is 18 residues. The CDR3 nucleotides are TGCGCCAGCAGTAGGACAGCCAAAACACCCTTTAGCAATCAGCCCCAGCATTTT. Protein product: CASSRTAKTPFSNQPQHF.

The V call is TRBV12-5, the J call TRBJ1-2; the D gene is possibly TRBD1 (6 bases). Trimming cost V 3 bases and J 4 bases, with 12 bases left between them. Germline loops: CDR1 LGHNT, CDR2 FRNRAP. CDR3 length: 14 amino acids. The CDR3 reads CASGFGGWGYGYTF. CDR3 coding DNA: TGTGCTAGTGGTTTTGGGGGCTGGGGCTATGGCTACACCTTC.

In its sample, this clone was seen once. J is TRBJ1-3 and V is TRBV7-9; D remains unclear. The CDR3 sequence is 15 residues long. V was clipped by 4 bases and J by 0 bases, with 10 bases between them. The germline V gene has CDR1 SEHNR and CDR2 FQNEAQ (reference sequence). The CDR3 DNA reads as TGTGCCAGCAGCTCTAGACTCGACTCTGGAAACACCATATATTTT. It yields the protein CASSSRLDSGNTIYF.

This clone was detected only a few times. This chain joins TRBV9 and TRBJ2-7; D call uncertain. Trimming pared 0 bases from V and 0 bases from J, leaving 10 bases between. The V gene's germline CDR1 is SGDLS and CDR2 YYNGEE. CDR3 length: 15 residues. Here the CDR3 DNA reads TGTGCCAGCAGCGTAGAGGCGGCCAGCTCCTACGAGCAGTACTTC. Protein sequence: CASSVEAASSYEQYF.

The chain carries TRBV21-1 and TRBJ2-7; the table's D call of TRBD2 was not tested on the DNA. TRBV21-1 is given as a pseudogene. This CDR3 spans 14 amino acids. The CDR3 DNA reads TGTGCCAGCAGCAAATGGGCGGGACCCGGCGAGCAGTACTTC. Amino acid sequence: CASSKWAGPGEQYF.

The genes are TRBV5-1 and TRBJ2-7; TRBD1 matches 8 bases. Trimming took 4 bases from V and 6 from J; bases not matched to a gene: 6. The CDR3 loop spans 13 amino acids. Germline loops: CDR1 SGHRS, CDR2 YFSETQ. Here the CDR3 reads CASSDRGLGEQYF. The CDR3 DNA reads TGCGCCAGCAGCGACAGGGGACTCGGCGAGCAGTACTTC.

The chain employs TRBV21-1 and TRBJ2-1; TRBD2 is taken as the D call from the table, unchecked against the DNA. TRBV21-1 is deemed a pseudogene. The CDR3 length is 13 residues. This chain's CDR3 is CASSNPYFNEQFF. The CDR3 region has the DNA TGTGCCAGCAGCAATCCCTATTTCAATGAGCAGTTCTTC.

This sequence joins TRBV19 and TRBJ1-2, with TRBD1 as a possible D gene (5 bases). The V end was cut by 3 bases, the J end by 4 bases, with 6 bases between. The CDR3 is made up of 12 amino acids. Germline V gives CDR1 LNHDA, CDR2 SQIVND (reference sequence). CDR3 sequence reads: CASSMGGYGYTF. CDR3 nucleotides: TGTGCCAGTAGTATGGGGGGCTATGGCTACACCTTC.

The J gene is TRBJ1-6, the V gene TRBV6-6, with D possibly being TRBD1 (5 bases). V lost 2 bases, J lost 7 bases, and 15 bases lay in between. The germline V gene encodes CDR1 MNHNY and CDR2 SVGAGI (reference sequence). The CDR3 is 16 residues long. CDR3 loop: CASSYPGGGSNSPLHF. The CDR3 DNA reads as TGTGCCAGCAGTTACCCGGGGGGAGGGAGCAATTCACCCCTCCACTTT.

The chain uses TRBV29-1 and TRBJ2-1, with D hard to call. This CDR3 has 12 amino acids. CDR1 and CDR2 from the germline V gene are SQVTM and ANQGSEA. V was clipped by 3 bases and J by 9 bases, with 12 bases between them. DNA of the CDR3: TGCAGCGTTGAGCCCCCCAGTGCTGAGCAGTTCTTC. Residues: CSVEPPSAEQFF.

The chain carries TRBV11-2 and TRBJ2-5, with D perhaps matching TRBD1 (6 bases). The CDR3 is made up of 15 amino acids. V was pared by 1 base and J by 1 base, with 10 bases between. Germline V gene sequence: CDR1 SGHAT, CDR2 FQNNGV. The CDR3 is CASSLVGTIQETQYF. CDR3 coding DNA: TGTGCCAGCAGCTTAGTTGGGACAATCCAAGAGACCCAGTACTTC.

V is TRBV27 and J is TRBJ1-5, with TRBD1 matching 7 bases. The CDR3 totals 13 residues. V lost 7 bases, J lost 1 base, and 1 base stayed unmatched. CDR1 MNHEY and CDR2 SMNVEV come from the germline V gene (reference sequence). The CDR3 sequence is CASTTGSNQPQHF. CDR3 sequence (DNA): TGTGCCAGCACGACAGGGAGCAATCAGCCCCAGCATTTT.

The chain recombines TRBV5-4 with TRBJ1-2, with TRBD1 as a possible D gene (5 bases). CDR1 is SGHNT, CDR2 YYREEE, per germline (reference sequence). This CDR3 comprises 14 residues. The germline V and J ends were trimmed by 0 bases and 8 bases, with 14 bases remaining between them. CDR3: CASSLVGREEGYTF. Here the CDR3 DNA reads TGTGCCAGCAGCTTGGTAGGCAGGGAGGAGGGCTACACCTTC.

This CDR3 reads CASSPTGNYGYTF. DNA for the CDR3: TGCGCCAGCAGCCCGACAGGGAACTATGGCTACACCTTC. V and J are TRBV5-1 and TRBJ1-2, with 7 nucleotides matching TRBD1. This CDR3 has 13 residues. CDR1 is SGHRS, CDR2 YFSETQ, per germline. The V and J ends lost 4 bases and 2 bases, in that order; junction bases with no gene match: 2. Together with reference TRBV5-1 and TRBJ1-2, the CDR3 gives the full variable domain: KAGVTQTPRYLIKTRGQQVTLSCSPISGHRSVSWYQQTPGQGLQFLFEYFSETQRNKGNFPGRFSGRQFSNSRSEMNVSTLELGDSALYLCASSPTGNYGYTFGSGTRLTVV.

In its sample, this clone was seen a few times. The chain links TRBV5-1 to TRBJ1-2; D may be TRBD1 (6 bases). CDR1 and CDR2 (germline): SGHRS, YFSETQ. Trimming removed 5 bases from V and 4 bases from J, with 15 bases in between. The CDR3 covers 14 residues. CDR3 bases: TGCGCCAGCAGAGAAGGGGGGGGCGTCTATGGCTACACCTTC. It yields the protein CASREGGGVYGYTF. The full variable domain, in which reference TRBV5-1 and TRBJ1-2 provide the parts outside the CDR3, is KAGVTQTPRYLIKTRGQQVTLSCSPISGHRSVSWYQQTPGQGLQFLFEYFSETQRNKGNFPGRFSGRQFSNSRSEMNVSTLELGDSALYLCASREGGGVYGYTFGSGTRLTVV.

The chain employs TRBV2 and TRBJ2-1; TRBD2 agrees at 9 bases. Germline V gene lookup returns CDR1 SNHLY and CDR2 FYNNEI. V gave up 2 bases and J gave up 7 bases; unmatched junction bases: 3. The CDR3 length is 14 residues. The CDR3 here is CASSEQLAGNEQFF. The DNA of the CDR3 is TGTGCCAGCAGTGAACAGCTAGCGGGGAATGAGCAGTTCTTC.

The CDR3 loop is CASSFWAGGPDTQYF. CDR3 nucleotides: TGTGCCAGCAGCTTTTGGGCGGGGGGACCAGATACGCAGTATTTT. The gene calls are TRBV5-4 and TRBJ2-3, with TRBD2 matching over 8 bases. CDR3 length: 15 amino acids. Germline trimming cut 2 bases from V and 4 bases from J; bases unmatched to any gene: 6. The V gene's germline CDR1 is SGHNT and CDR2 YYREEE (reference sequence).

V gene TRBV10-2 combines with J gene TRBJ2-3, with 12 bases lining up with TRBD2. The CDR3 covers 15 residues. Looked up from germline, CDR1 is WSHSY and CDR2 is SAAADI. The CDR3 DNA sequence: TGCGCGCAACCTAGCGGGGGGGCCGCCCCAGATACGCAGTATTTT. Translated, it gives CAQPSGGAAPDTQYF.

The chain combines TRBV13 with TRBJ2-3; D perhaps matches TRBD2 (6 bases). Germline CDR1 is PRHDT and CDR2 is FYEKMQ (reference sequence). V was shortened by 4 bases and J by 8 bases, with 13 bases between the two germline ends. The length of the CDR3 is 13 residues. CDR3 DNA: TGTGCCAGCAGCTCCCGGACTAATTCTACGCAGTATTTT. Protein product: CASSSRTNSTQYF.

This clone was counted only a few times. The V call is TRBV7-9, the J call TRBJ2-7, with 10 bases aligning to TRBD2. V shed 4 bases and J 2 bases; nucleotides not matched to a gene: 2. The germline gives CDR1 SEHNR, CDR2 FQNEAQ (reference sequence). The CDR3 sequence is 14 residues long. The chain's CDR3 is CASSSLAGAYEQYF. CDR3 bases: TGTGCCAGCAGCTCGCTAGCGGGAGCCTACGAGCAGTACTTC.